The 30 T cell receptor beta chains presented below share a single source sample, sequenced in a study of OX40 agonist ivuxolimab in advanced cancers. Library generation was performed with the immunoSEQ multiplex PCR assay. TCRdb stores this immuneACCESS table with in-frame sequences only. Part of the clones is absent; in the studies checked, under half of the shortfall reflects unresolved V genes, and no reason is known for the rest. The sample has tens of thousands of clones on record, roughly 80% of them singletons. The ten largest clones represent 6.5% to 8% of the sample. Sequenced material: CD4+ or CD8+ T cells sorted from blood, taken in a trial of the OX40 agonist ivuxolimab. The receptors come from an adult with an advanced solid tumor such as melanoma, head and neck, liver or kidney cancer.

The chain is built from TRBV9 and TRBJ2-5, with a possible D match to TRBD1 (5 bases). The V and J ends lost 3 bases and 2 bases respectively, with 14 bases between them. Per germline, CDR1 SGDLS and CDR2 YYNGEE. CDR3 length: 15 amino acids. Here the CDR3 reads CASSEGAHSQETQYF. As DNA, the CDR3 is TGTGCCAGCAGCGAAGGGGCCCACTCACAAGAGACCCAGTACTTC.

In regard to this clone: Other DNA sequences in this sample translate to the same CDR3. In nucleotides, the CDR3 is TGTGCCAGCAGCTCTGCGGGATACGAGCAGTACTTC. It encodes CASSSAGYEQYF. V usage is TRBV11-2 and J usage is TRBJ2-5; possible D gene TRBD2, 6 bases. TRBJ2-7 matches the DNA end more closely, so the J call is doubtful. Germline assignment: CDR1 SGHAT and CDR2 FQNNGV. The CDR3 totals 12 residues.

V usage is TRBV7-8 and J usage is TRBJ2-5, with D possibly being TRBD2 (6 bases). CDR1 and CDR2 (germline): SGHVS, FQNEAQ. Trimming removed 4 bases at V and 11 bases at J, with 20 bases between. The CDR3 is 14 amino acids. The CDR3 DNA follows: TGTGCCAGCAGCTCCACGGGACTCCCCACGGAGCAGTACTTC. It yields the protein CASSSTGLPTEQYF.

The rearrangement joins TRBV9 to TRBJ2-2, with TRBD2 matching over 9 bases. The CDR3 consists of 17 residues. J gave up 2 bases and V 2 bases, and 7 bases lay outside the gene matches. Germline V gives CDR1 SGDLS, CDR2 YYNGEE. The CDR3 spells CASSVQREDVNTGELFF. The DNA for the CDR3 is TGTGCCAGCAGCGTCCAGCGGGAGGACGTAAACACCGGGGAGCTGTTTTTT.

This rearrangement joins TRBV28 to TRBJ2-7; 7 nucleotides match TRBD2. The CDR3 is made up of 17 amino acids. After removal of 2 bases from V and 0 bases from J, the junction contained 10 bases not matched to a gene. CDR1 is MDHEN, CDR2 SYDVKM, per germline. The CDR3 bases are TGTGCCAGCAGTTTAGGGTTGGGGGGGAAGGGCTCCTACGAGCAGTACTTC. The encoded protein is CASSLGLGGKGSYEQYF.

The CDR3 sequence is CAWSVNFRNTIYF. The CDR3, as DNA: TGTGCCTGGAGTGTGAATTTTAGAAACACCATATATTTT. V gene TRBV30 combines with J gene TRBJ1-3; D gene unclear. The CDR3 totals 13 residues. Germline loops: CDR1 GTSNPN, CDR2 SVGIG (reference sequence). Trimming shortened V by 0 bases and J by 5 bases, and 8 bases separated the two germline ends.

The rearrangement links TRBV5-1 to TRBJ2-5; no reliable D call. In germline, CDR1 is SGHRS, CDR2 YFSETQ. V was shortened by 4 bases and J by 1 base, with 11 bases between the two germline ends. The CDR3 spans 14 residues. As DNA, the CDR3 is TGCGCCAGCAGCCAAGGGCGGATCCAAGAGACCCAGTACTTC. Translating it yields CASSQGRIQETQYF.

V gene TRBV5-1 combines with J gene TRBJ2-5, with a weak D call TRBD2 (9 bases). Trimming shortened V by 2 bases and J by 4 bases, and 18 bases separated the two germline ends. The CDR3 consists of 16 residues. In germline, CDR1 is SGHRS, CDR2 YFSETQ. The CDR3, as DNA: TGCGCCAGCAGCTTCGGACAGGGCGGGAGGGGAGAGACCCAGTACTTC. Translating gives CASSFGQGGRGETQYF.

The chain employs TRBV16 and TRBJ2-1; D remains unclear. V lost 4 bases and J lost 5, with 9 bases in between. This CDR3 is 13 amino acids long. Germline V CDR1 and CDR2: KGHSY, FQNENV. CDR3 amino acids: CASSPSRDNEQFF. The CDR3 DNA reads TGTGCCAGCAGCCCCAGTCGCGACAATGAGCAGTTCTTC. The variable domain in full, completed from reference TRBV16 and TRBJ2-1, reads GEEVAQTPKHLVRGEGQKAKLYCAPIKGHSYVFWYQQVLKNEFKFLISFQNENVFDETGMPKERFSAKCLPNSPCSLEIQATKLEDSAVYFCASSPSRDNEQFFGPGTRLTVL.

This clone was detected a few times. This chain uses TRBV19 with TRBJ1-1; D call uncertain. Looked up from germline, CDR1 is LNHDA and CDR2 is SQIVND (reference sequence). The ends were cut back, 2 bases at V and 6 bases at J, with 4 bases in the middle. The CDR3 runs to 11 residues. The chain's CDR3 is CASSIFAEAFF. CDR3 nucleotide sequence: TGTGCCAGTAGTATATTCGCTGAAGCTTTCTTT. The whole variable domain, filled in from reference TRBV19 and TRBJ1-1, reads DGGITQSPKYLFRKEGQNVTLSCEQNLNHDAMYWYRQDPGQGLRLIYYSQIVNDFQKGDIAEGYSVSREKKESFPLTVTSAQKNPTAFYLCASSIFAEAFFGQGTRLTVV.

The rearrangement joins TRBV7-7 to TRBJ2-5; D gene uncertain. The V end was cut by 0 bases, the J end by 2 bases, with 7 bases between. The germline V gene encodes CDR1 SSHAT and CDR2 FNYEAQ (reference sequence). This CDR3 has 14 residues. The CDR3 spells CASSLAGLQETQYF. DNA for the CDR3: TGTGCCAGCAGCTTAGCCGGGCTACAAGAGACCCAGTACTTC.

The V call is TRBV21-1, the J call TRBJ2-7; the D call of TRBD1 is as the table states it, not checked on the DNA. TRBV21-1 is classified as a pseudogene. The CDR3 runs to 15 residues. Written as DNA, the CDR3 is TGTGCCAGCAGCAAAAGGACAGTCTTCTCCTACGAGCAGTACTTC. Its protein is CASSKRTVFSYEQYF.

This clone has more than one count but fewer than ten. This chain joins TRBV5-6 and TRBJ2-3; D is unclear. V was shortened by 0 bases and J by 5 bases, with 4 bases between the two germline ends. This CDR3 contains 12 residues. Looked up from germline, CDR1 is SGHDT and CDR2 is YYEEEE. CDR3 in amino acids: CASSLVGDTQYF. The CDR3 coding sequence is TGTGCCAGCAGCTTGGTGGGAGATACGCAGTATTTT.

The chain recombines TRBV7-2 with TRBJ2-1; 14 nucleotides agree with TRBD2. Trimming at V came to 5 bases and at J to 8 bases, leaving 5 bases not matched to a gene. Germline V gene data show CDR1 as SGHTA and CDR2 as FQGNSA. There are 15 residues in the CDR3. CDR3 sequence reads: CASSPGLAGVYEQFF. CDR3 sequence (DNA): TGTGCCAGCAGCCCGGGACTAGCGGGAGTTTATGAGCAGTTCTTC. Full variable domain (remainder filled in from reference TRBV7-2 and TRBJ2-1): GAGVSQSPSNKVTEKGKDVELRCDPISGHTALYWYRQSLGQGLEFLIYFQGNSAPDKSGLPSDRFSAERTGGSVSTLTIQRTQQEDSAVYLCASSPGLAGVYEQFFGPGTRLTVL.

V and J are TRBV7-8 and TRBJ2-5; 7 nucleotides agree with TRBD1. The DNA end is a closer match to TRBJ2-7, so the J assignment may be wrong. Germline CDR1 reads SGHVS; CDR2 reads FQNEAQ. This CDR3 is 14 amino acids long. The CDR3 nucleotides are TGTGCCAGCAGCTTAGAGAACAGGGGCTACGAGCAGTACTTC. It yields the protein CASSLENRGYEQYF.

The CDR3 region has the DNA TGTGCCAGTTCGATACTAGCGGGACGGGAGACCCAGTACTTC. Its protein is CASSILAGRETQYF. The rearrangement links TRBV5-4 to TRBJ2-5; TRBD2 aligns across 10 bases. The V gene end was trimmed by 8 bases and the J gene end by 5 bases; junction bases not matched to a gene: 9. The CDR3 runs to 14 residues. Germline CDR1 is SGHNT and CDR2 is YYREEE (reference sequence).

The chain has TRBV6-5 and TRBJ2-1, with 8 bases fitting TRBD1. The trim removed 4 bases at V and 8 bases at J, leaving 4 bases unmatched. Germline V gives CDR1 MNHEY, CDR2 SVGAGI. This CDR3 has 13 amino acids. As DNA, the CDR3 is TGTGCCAGCAGTTCCCAGGGGGCGGATGAGCAGTTCTTC. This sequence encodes CASSSQGADEQFF.

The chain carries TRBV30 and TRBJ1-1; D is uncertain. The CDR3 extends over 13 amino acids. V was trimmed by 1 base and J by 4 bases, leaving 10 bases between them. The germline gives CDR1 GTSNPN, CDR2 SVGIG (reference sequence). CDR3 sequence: CAWSGGMGTEAFF. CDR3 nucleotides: TGTGCCTGGAGTGGGGGAATGGGCACTGAAGCTTTCTTT.

The CDR3 DNA follows: TGCAGCGCTCCGGGGACAGTGAGCACCGGGGAGCTGTTTTTT. It codes for CSAPGTVSTGELFF. The chain is built from TRBV29-1 and TRBJ2-2, with 7 bases that match TRBD1. This CDR3 contains 14 residues. With V trimmed by 7 bases and J by 4 bases, 9 bases remained unmatched. CDR1 is SQVTM and CDR2 is ANQGSEA in the germline V gene.

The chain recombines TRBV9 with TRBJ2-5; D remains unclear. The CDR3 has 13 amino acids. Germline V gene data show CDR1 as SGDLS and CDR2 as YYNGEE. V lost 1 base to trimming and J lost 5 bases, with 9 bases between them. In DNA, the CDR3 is TGTGCCAGCAGCGTACAAGTCTTTGAGACCCAGTACTTC. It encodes CASSVQVFETQYF.

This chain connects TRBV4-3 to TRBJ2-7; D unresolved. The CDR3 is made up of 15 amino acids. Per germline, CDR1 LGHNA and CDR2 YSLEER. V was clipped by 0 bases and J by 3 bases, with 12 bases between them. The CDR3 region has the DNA TGCGCCAGCAGCCAAGATGGAAACAGCTTCTACGAGCAGTACTTC. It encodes CASSQDGNSFYEQYF.

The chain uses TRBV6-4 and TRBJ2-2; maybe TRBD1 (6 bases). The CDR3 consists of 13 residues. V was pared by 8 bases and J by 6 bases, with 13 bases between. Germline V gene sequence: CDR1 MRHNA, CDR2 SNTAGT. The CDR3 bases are TGTGCCAGCCGAAACAGGGTCCCCGGGGAGCTGTTTTTT. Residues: CASRNRVPGELFF.

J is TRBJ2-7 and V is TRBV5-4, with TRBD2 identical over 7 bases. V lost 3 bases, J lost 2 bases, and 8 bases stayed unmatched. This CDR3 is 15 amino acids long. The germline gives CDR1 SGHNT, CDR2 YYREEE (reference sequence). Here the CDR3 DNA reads TGTGCCAGCAGCTCCCTAGCGGAAATCACCTACGAGCAGTACTTC. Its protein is CASSSLAEITYEQYF.

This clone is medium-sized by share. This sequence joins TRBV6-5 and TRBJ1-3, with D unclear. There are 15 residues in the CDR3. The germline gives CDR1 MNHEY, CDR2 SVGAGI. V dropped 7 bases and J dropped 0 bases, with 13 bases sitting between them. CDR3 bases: TGTGCCAGCACCAGTCGATCCTACTCTGGAAACACCATATATTTT. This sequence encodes CASTSRSYSGNTIYF.

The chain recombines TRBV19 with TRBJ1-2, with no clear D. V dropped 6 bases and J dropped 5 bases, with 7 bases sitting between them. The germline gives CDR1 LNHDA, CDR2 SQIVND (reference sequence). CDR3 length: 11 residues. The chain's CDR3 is CASRERYGYTF. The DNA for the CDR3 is TGTGCCAGTAGAGAGCGGTATGGCTACACCTTC.

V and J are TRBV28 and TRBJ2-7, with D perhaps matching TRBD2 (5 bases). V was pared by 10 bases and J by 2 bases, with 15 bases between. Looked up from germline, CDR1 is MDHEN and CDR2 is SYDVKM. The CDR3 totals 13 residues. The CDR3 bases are TGTGCCACCTGGACTCCCCTCGCCTACGAGCAGTACTTC. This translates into CATWTPLAYEQYF.

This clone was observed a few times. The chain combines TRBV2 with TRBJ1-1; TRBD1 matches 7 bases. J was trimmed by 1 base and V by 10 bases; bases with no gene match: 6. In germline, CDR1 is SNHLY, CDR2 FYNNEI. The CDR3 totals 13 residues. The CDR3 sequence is CAMYRDRNTEAFF. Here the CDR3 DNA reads TGTGCCATGTACCGGGACAGGAACACTGAAGCTTTCTTT.

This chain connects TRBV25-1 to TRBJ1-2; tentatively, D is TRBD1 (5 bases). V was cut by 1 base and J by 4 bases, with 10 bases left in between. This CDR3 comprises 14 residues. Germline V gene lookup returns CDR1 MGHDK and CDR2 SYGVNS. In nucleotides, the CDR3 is TGTGCCAGCAGTGAATGGGAAGGGGTCTATGGCTACACCTTC. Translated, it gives CASSEWEGVYGYTF.

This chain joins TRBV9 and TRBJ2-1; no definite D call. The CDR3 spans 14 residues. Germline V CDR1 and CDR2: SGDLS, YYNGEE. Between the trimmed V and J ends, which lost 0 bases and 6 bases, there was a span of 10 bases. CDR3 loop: CASSVGASANEQFF. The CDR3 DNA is TGTGCCAGCAGCGTAGGTGCCTCAGCCAATGAGCAGTTCTTC.

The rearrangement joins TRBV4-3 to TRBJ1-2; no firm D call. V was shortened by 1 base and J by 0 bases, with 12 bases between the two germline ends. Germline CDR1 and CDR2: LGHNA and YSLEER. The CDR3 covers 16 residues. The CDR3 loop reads CASSQARAITNYGYTF. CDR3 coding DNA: TGCGCCAGCAGCCAAGCGAGGGCAATAACTAACTATGGCTACACCTTC.